Here is one TCR beta chain with its context. Germline is not matched at one junction end, which may reflect a read error. The library came from three nested PCR rounds adapted from ARM-PCR protocols. TCRdb analysed the multiplex PCR reads with MiXCR anew, one entry per CDR3 protein. The table has 60,000 to 85,000 distinct CDR3 sequences, roughly 80% seen once. The CDR3 covers 15 residues. Germline loops: CDR1 MNHNY, CDR2 SVGAGI (reference sequence). This record comes from a study of tumor and adjacent non-tumor tissue in lung cancer. RNA was extracted from bulk tissue without any cell sorting. The clonotype comes from a woman in her forties or fifties with non-small cell lung cancer. This chain joins TRBV6-6 and TRBJ2-1; D may be TRBD1 (6 bases). Sequenced material: lung tumor tissue. CDR3 in DNA: TGTGCCAGCAGTTACGGTACAGGGCGTTCCAGTGAGCACTTCTTC. Protein product: CASSYGTGRSSEHFF.